The 21 T cell receptor beta chains below were found in one sample sequenced in a study of blood T cell repertoires in COVID-19. Assay: immunoSEQ multiplex PCR; the TCRdb copy retains only in-frame clones and omits some. The sample carries around 200,000 clones, approximately 84% recorded once. Input material: peripheral blood. These receptors were obtained from a woman older than 75 with acute or convalescent COVID-19.

The rearrangement uses TRBV3-1 (or the pseudogene TRBV3-2) and TRBJ2-7; 14 nucleotides align to TRBD2. Per the germline V gene, CDR1 is LGHDT and CDR2 is YNNKEL (reference sequence). V was clipped by 4 bases and J by 4 bases; unmatched bases: 12. The CDR3 totals 18 residues. The CDR3 region has the DNA TGTGCCAGCAGCCGATCCGGGACTAGCGGGAGTGGCGGGTACGAGCAGTACTTC. Its translation is CASSRSGTSGSGGYEQYF.

The chain joins TRBV7-2 to TRBJ2-2; D not certain. The germline V gene encodes CDR1 SGHTA and CDR2 FQGNSA. Deletions cut 1 base from V and 0 bases from J, with 9 bases between. This CDR3 is 16 amino acids long. CDR3 amino acids: CASSLGLRANTGELFF. The DNA for the CDR3 is TGTGCCAGCAGCTTAGGTTTACGGGCGAACACCGGGGAGCTGTTTTTT.

The CDR3 loop is CASSDERGDTQYF. The DNA of the CDR3 is TGTGCCAGCAGTGACGAAAGGGGAGATACGCAGTATTTT. The rearrangement uses TRBV6-4 and TRBJ2-3, with D perhaps matching TRBD1 (5 bases). Germline loops: CDR1 MRHNA, CDR2 SNTAGT. The ends were cut back, 2 bases at V and 5 bases at J, with 8 bases in the middle. The CDR3 is made up of 13 amino acids.

The gene calls are TRBV5-1 and TRBJ2-2, with TRBD1 identical over 7 bases. Germline V gene data show CDR1 as SGHRS and CDR2 as YFSETQ. The CDR3 is 14 residues long. V lost 4 bases, J lost 6 bases, and 6 bases stayed unmatched. The CDR3 loop is CASSPQTGSGELFF. CDR3 sequence (DNA): TGCGCCAGCAGCCCCCAGACAGGGTCCGGGGAGCTGTTTTTT.

This clone has just a few counts. The rearrangement links TRBV6-5 to TRBJ1-2, with D perhaps matching TRBD1 (5 bases). Trimming removed 0 bases at V and 8 bases at J, with 16 bases between. CDR1 and CDR2 from the germline V gene are MNHEY and SVGAGI. The CDR3 covers 15 residues. As DNA, the CDR3 is TGTGCCAGCAGTTACTCGGCGCGTGAAGGGGTCGGCTACACCTTC. This encodes CASSYSAREGVGYTF.

V gene TRBV7-2 combines with J gene TRBJ2-3; weak D call: TRBD2 (6 bases). The CDR3 sequence is 13 residues long. V dropped 6 bases and J dropped 9 bases, with 16 bases sitting between them. CDR1 is SGHTA, CDR2 FQGNSA, per germline. CDR3 sequence reads: CASRPTAGRTQYF. Written as DNA, the CDR3 is TGTGCCAGCAGGCCTACCGCGGGGCGGACGCAGTATTTT.

The gene calls are TRBV28 and TRBJ1-2; 7 positions match TRBD1. Germline CDR1 and CDR2: MDHEN and SYDVKM. The CDR3 length is 12 residues. The trim removed 5 bases at V and 8 bases at J, leaving 5 bases unmatched. The CDR3 reads CASSRQGWGYTF. The CDR3 nucleotides read TGTGCCAGCAGTAGACAGGGTTGGGGCTACACCTTC.

The V and J genes are TRBV11-2 and TRBJ1-1, with D unresolved. V gave up 2 bases and J gave up 1 base, with 8 bases separating them. In germline, CDR1 is SGHAT, CDR2 FQNNGV. CDR3 length: 14 residues. The DNA of the CDR3 is TGTGCCAGCAGCTTAATGTCGGGGAACACTGAAGCTTTCTTT. Amino acid sequence: CASSLMSGNTEAFF.

This sequence joins TRBV3-1 (or the pseudogene TRBV3-2) and TRBJ2-2; 8 bases map to TRBD1. Germline V CDR1 and CDR2: LGHDT, YNNKEL (reference sequence). The CDR3 has 14 amino acids. V was pared by 4 bases and J by 6 bases, with 4 bases of the junction left unmatched. The CDR3 loop reads CASSRLQGAGELFF. CDR3 sequence (DNA): TGTGCCAGCAGCCGCCTACAGGGGGCCGGGGAGCTGTTTTTT.

The gene calls are TRBV18 and TRBJ1-2; the D gene is possibly TRBD1 (5 bases). This CDR3 spans 16 amino acids. Germline CDR1 and CDR2: KGHSH and LQKENI. V lost 0 bases and J 4 bases, leaving 15 bases between the germline ends. As DNA, the CDR3 is TGTGCCAGCTCACCACCCCGGGGGACGGCCAGCTATGGCTACACCTTC. This sequence encodes CASSPPRGTASYGYTF.

Points on this clone: In the same sample, other DNA sequences code for this CDR3. The chain combines TRBV5-1 with TRBJ2-1; 7 bases are shared with TRBD2. The CDR3 loop spans 15 amino acids. V gave up 1 base and J gave up 2 bases; unmatched junction bases: 3. The germline gives CDR1 SGHRS, CDR2 YFSETQ. The CDR3 sequence: CASSLTSGTYNEQFF. In DNA form, the CDR3 reads TGCGCCAGCAGCTTGACCAGCGGGACCTACAATGAGCAGTTCTTC.

The chain uses TRBV18 and TRBJ2-2; possibly TRBD2 for D (6 bases). Germline CDR1 KGHSH, CDR2 LQKENI. The V end lost 3 bases, the J end lost 1 base, and 15 bases lay between the germline ends. The CDR3 extends over 17 amino acids. The CDR3 DNA is TGTGCCAGCTCACCCCGGGGCGGGATTAAGAACACCGGGGAGCTGTTTTTT. Translated: CASSPRGGIKNTGELFF.

The CDR3 sequence is CASSSLAGGTNEQFF. The CDR3 DNA is TGTGCCAGCAGTTCTCTAGCGGGAGGGACTAATGAGCAGTTCTTC. The chain employs TRBV7-2 and TRBJ2-1, with 12 bases identical to TRBD2. The CDR3 totals 15 residues. The germline CDR1 and CDR2 sequences are SGHTA and FQGNSA. V shed 6 bases and J 7 bases; nucleotides not matched to a gene: 7. Using reference TRBV7-2 and TRBJ2-1 for the parts outside the CDR3, the full variable domain is GAGVSQSPSNKVTEKGKDVELRCDPISGHTALYWYRQSLGQGLEFLIYFQGNSAPDKSGLPSDRFSAERTGGSVSTLTIQRTQQEDSAVYLCASSSLAGGTNEQFFGPGTRLTVL.

V usage is TRBV6-5 and J usage is TRBJ1-2; possibly TRBD1 for D (5 bases). Trimming took off 0 bases at V and 1 base at J, with 12 bases between the two ends. This CDR3 contains 16 residues. Germline V gene lookup returns CDR1 MNHEY and CDR2 SVGAGI. CDR3 DNA sequence: TGTGCCAGCAGTTACTCGTTAGGGGCCAATAACTATGGCTACACCTTC. The encoded protein is CASSYSLGANNYGYTF.

The chain employs TRBV2 and TRBJ1-3; D is uncertain. The germline CDR1 and CDR2 sequences are SNHLY and FYNNEI. V was trimmed by 3 bases and J by 2 bases, leaving 11 bases between them. The CDR3 runs 15 residues. CDR3 in amino acids: CASSDFEGTGNTIYF. CDR3 DNA: TGTGCCAGCAGTGACTTCGAGGGTACTGGAAACACCATATATTTT. The full variable domain, rest sourced from reference TRBV2 and TRBJ1-3, is EPEVTQTPSHQVTQMGQEVILRCVPISNHLYFYWYRQILGQKVEFLVSFYNNEISEKSEIFDDQFSVERPDGSNFTLKIRSTKLEDSAMYFCASSDFEGTGNTIYFGEGSWLTVV.

Here the CDR3 reads CASSFAGLYGYTF. Written as DNA, the CDR3 is TGTGCCAGCAGCTTTGCGGGGCTTTATGGCTACACCTTC. The chain carries TRBV7-2 and TRBJ1-2, with D possibly matching TRBD1 (5 bases). The germline V and J ends were trimmed by 3 bases and 5 bases, with 10 bases remaining between them. Germline lookup yields CDR1 SGHTA and CDR2 FQGNSA. The length of the CDR3 is 13 residues.

As to this clone: It is likely a read error, because the conserved phenylalanine at the end of the CDR3 is missing. Because the CDR3's place on the DNA is in doubt, the DNA is left out and the CDR3 is given as listed by TCRdb. The CDR3 here is CASSLGDRA. This chain connects TRBV28 to TRBJ1-2; the DNA was not used to check the table's D call, TRBD1. Inclusive of both ends, the CDR3 amounts to 9 amino acids. CDR1 and CDR2 (germline): MDHEN, SYDVKM.

The chain carries TRBV19 and TRBJ2-3, with 13 positions matching TRBD2. V was clipped by 5 bases and J by 3 bases; unmatched bases: 8. The CDR3 is 17 residues long. Germline V CDR1 and CDR2: LNHDA, SQIVND (reference sequence). CDR3 nucleotides: TGTGCCAGTAGTCCGCGGACTAGCGGGGGAAAAACAGATACGCAGTATTTT. Its translation: CASSPRTSGGKTDTQYF.

The gene calls are TRBV19 and TRBJ1-1; D possibly corresponds to TRBD1 (6 bases). V lost 4 bases and J lost 4, with 19 bases in between. Per the germline V gene, CDR1 is LNHDA and CDR2 is SQIVND (reference sequence). This CDR3 has 16 residues. The CDR3 spells CASSTFLWGQSTEAFF. The CDR3 DNA follows: TGTGCCAGTAGTACCTTTTTGTGGGGGCAATCCACTGAAGCTTTCTTT.

The sample holds one count of this clone. The CDR3 sequence: CASGSGQQETQYF. The CDR3 nucleotides are TGTGCCAGCGGGTCGGGACAGCAAGAGACCCAGTACTTC. This chain joins TRBV6-5 and TRBJ2-5, with TRBD1 matching over 7 bases. V dropped 8 bases and J dropped 2; count of bases not matched to a gene: 5. Germline V gives CDR1 MNHEY, CDR2 SVGAGI. The CDR3 has 13 amino acids.

The chain uses TRBV19 and TRBJ1-2; 8 positions agree with TRBD1. CDR1 LNHDA and CDR2 SQIVND come from the germline V gene (reference sequence). The CDR3 sequence is 15 residues long. With V trimmed by 9 bases and J by 7 bases, 16 bases remained unmatched. CDR3 coding DNA: TGTGCCAGCAGACGGGGGACAGGAAGAGAACCTGGCTACACCTTC. It encodes CASRRGTGREPGYTF.